This TCR gamma chain was recorded in a study of Vδ1+ human thymocytes (dated by TCRdb to the late 2010s). As for the study more broadly: As a data resource, the study described the mRNA-level TRG and TRD CDR3 repertoires of highly purified Vdelta1+ thymocytes obtained from young children. Earlier work had validated the multiplex-based CDR3 amplicon strategy against 5'RACE-based methods for generating CDR3 amplicons.

To note about this clone: There is no known antigen for this receptor. No base quality information exists; no much larger clone differs at one position.

RNA extraction was performed with the RNeasy mini kit, and reverse transcription was done with Superscript III. To generate the CDR3 amplicons, a multiplex PCR was run using pooled V-gene forward primers together with a constant-region reverse primer that carried Illumina adaptor overhangs. After gel purification, the amplicons were indexed with Nextera index primers during approximately 8 additional PCR cycles and then purified using AMPure XP beads. The libraries were sequenced on an Illumina MiSeq using paired-end 250 bp reads, dual indexing and an approximately 20% PhiX spike-in. The paper's processing steps were these. Reads were quality checked with FastQC, and TRG read pairs were merged with ea-utils fastq-join. IMGT/HighV-QUEST was used to annotate sequences, retaining only productive sequences with an unambiguous V-gene assignment, and each clonotype was defined by an identical CDR3 sequence. VDJtools 1.1.1, tcR 2.2.3, Treemap and vegan Shannon diversity in R 3.4.4 were used for downstream analysis. TCRdb reprocessed the public data with the CATT caller; entries with the same nucleotide sequence were combined afterwards. These V and J calls rely on TCRdb rather than the paper's analysis. For this sample the table gives roughly 30,000 gamma-chain clones, of which 15% to 25% were detected only once. The biggest ten clones account for approximately 1.7% of the sample.

Thymic samples were depleted of alphabeta T cells, then CD3+ TCRVdelta1+ TCRVdelta2- thymocytes were FACS-sorted. The purity of the sorted Vdelta1+ thymocytes fell between about 98% and 99.6%. Thymic specimens were obtained from several paediatric patients, aged from about 5 days to 16 months, who were undergoing corrective cardiac surgery. After the thymic tissue was dispersed, mononuclear cells were isolated using a Histopaque-1077 density gradient. For staining, the antibodies used were anti-TCRVdelta1 clone TS8.2, anti-TCRVdelta2 clone B6, anti-CD3 clone HIT3a and anti-TCRalphabeta clone IP26. CDR1 and CDR2 are read off the germline V gene as EGSNGY and YDSYNSKV. V is trimmed back by 0 bases and J by 10 bases, and the junction contains 9 bases that no gene match accounts for. The CDR3 goes from the cysteine to the phenylalanine over 13 residues. Only the CDR3 portion is preserved as DNA: 39 bases, with reading frame beginning at the first base.

What the work shows at the level of the full study, not this receptor alone: The use of highly purified populations and single-cell validation was advised by the authors, since misinterpretation of bulk repertoire data could be caused by unexpected Vdelta2 sequences. Because no clustering by age or sex was observed, donors were not stratified by these variables in the analyses. Donors shared many TRG clonotypes (up to about 6.9x10^3), but TRD repertoires were essentially private, with at most 120 shared. The thymic TRG and TRD repertoires appeared highly polyclonal, with Gaussian CDR3 length distributions, in contrast to the oligoclonal repertoires of peripheral blood. Despite high sort purity, about 22% of thymic TRD sequences were Vdelta2 (and few Vdelta3), unlike peripheral blood Vdelta1+ controls.

Sequenced: Vdelta1+ gamma-delta thymocytes from the thymus. The cell subset or site label, read with the paper, signifies: FACS-sorted CD3+ TCRalphabeta- TCRVdelta1+ TCRVdelta2- thymocytes. The chain uses TRGV2 and TRGJ1 or TRGJ2. The source of this sequence is a boy in the first two years of life who had congenital heart surgery. The sequenced DNA: TGTGCCACCTGGGACGGGACGTTTACGAAGAAACTCTTT. The translation is CATWDGTFTKKLF.